Listed below are T cell receptor beta chains from one sample, sequenced in a study of cytomegalovirus exposure and HLA in healthy donors. Measured with immunoSEQ multiplex PCR; TCRdb has only the in-frame clones, and not every one. The sample carries about 140,000 clones, 75% recorded once. Specimen: PBMCs. The receptors shown here come from a man between 35 and 55 years old in good health and CMV-seronegative. The CDR3 runs from the conserved cysteine through the conserved F or W. The order of the fields is J gene, D gene, V gene, clone size, CDR3 DNA, CDR3 protein. A D gene is named only where the DNA matches it firmly. Where a row states a size, it is once, few, many or the class of an expanded clone; other rows omit it.

TRBJ2-7	TRBD2	TRBV6-1	NA	TGTGCCAGCAGCAGCGGGATCTCCTACGAGCAGTACTTC	CASSSGISYEQYF
TRBJ1-2	TRBD1	TRBV5-1	NA	TGCGCCAGCAGCTCCGGACAGGGGGCCGGGAACTATGGCTACACCTTC	CASSSGQGAGNYGYTF
TRBJ1-2	TRBD1	TRBV29-1	NA	TGCAGCGTTGAAGACAGAGGGACAGGGAATGGCTACACCTTC	CSVEDRGTGNGYTF
TRBJ1-3	NA	TRBV7-6	NA	TGTGCCAGCAGCGTACGATTTTGGGCCAGCTCTGGAAACACCATATATTTT	CASSVRFWASSGNTIYF
TRBJ2-2	TRBD1	TRBV7-2	NA	TGTGCCAGCAGCCTACAGGGGTTGGACACCGGGGAGCTGTTTTTT	CASSLQGLDTGELFF
TRBJ1-5	NA	TRBV13	NA	TGTGCCAGCAGCCTCCGGGACATTGCAGGGAGCAATCAGCCCCAGCATTTT	CASSLRDIAGSNQPQHF
TRBJ2-1	NA	TRBV6-1	NA	TGTGCCAGCCTCGGGACTTACCTCAGTAGTGAGCAGTTCTTC	CASLGTYLSSEQFF
TRBJ2-7	NA	TRBV27	NA	TGTGCCAGCAGTTTATCGCGAGGGTTAGAGCAGTACTTC	CASSLSRGLEQYF
TRBJ1-1	NA	TRBV19	NA	TGTGCCAGTACCACCGAGGATCTTGAAGCTTTCTTT	CASTTEDLEAFF
TRBJ1-1	TRBD1	TRBV5-1	few	TGCGCCAGCAGCAAAGGGACAGGAGGCACTGAAGCTTTCTTT	CASSKGTGGTEAFF
TRBJ2-7	TRBD1	TRBV7-2	NA	TGTGCCAGCAGCTCCCCCGACAGGGGAGGATACGAGCAGTACTTC	CASSSPDRGGYEQYF
TRBJ1-4	TRBD1	TRBV5-1	NA	TGCGCCAGCACCCCCGGGACAGGGGCTAATGAAAAACTGTTTTTT	CASTPGTGANEKLFF
TRBJ1-6	NA	TRBV12-2	NA	TGTGCAAGTCGCTTAGCGCATAGGAGCTCCTATAATTCACCCCTCCACTTT	CASRLAHRSSYNSPLHF
TRBJ2-5	TRBD2	TRBV5-6	NA	TGTGCCAGCAGCTTAACTAGCGGGGAGACCCAGTACTTC	CASSLTSGETQYF
TRBJ2-3	TRBD2	TRBV2	once	TGTGCCAGCAGCGTGGGACTAGCGGGGGGCACAGATACGCAGTATTTT	CASSVGLAGGTDTQYF
TRBJ2-2	TRBD1	TRBV29-1	once	TGCAGCGTCGCCTACAGGGGAGAAAGGGAGCTGTTTTTT	CSVAYRGERELFF
TRBJ2-5	TRBD2	TRBV7-3	NA	TGTGCCAGCAGCAGCGGGGGGGCACAAGAGACCCAGTACTTC	CASSSGGAQETQYF
TRBJ2-1	TRBD2	TRBV28	NA	TGTGCCAGCAGTTCCCAGGGCGGGGGGCAGTTCTTC	CASSSQGGGQFF
TRBJ2-5	NA	TRBV6-5	NA	TGTGCCAGCAGTAGACAGGAGGAGACCCAGTACTTC	CASSRQEETQYF
TRBJ1-5	NA	TRBV10-3	few	TGTGCCATCAGTGAGTCAAGGGAGCGGCAGCCCCAGCATTTT	CAISESRERQPQHF
TRBJ2-1	TRBD1	TRBV6-4	NA	TGTGCCAGCAGTGACCGACTTCCCCGGGGACAGGGGTACAATGAGCAGTTCTTC	CASSDRLPRGQGYNEQFF
TRBJ1-1	NA	TRBV6-1	NA	TGTGCCAGCAGTGACTGGACAGCTACTACCGTAAACACTGAAGCTTTCTTT	CASSDWTATTVNTEAFF
TRBJ1-2	NA	TRBV5-6	few	TGTGCCAGCAGCTTGAGGGGAAGGAACTATGGCTACACCTTC	CASSLRGRNYGYTF
TRBJ1-3	NA	TRBV23-1	once	TGCGCCAGCAGGGGACTAACCAGGGCCCCCTCTGGAAACACCATATATTTT	CASRGLTRAPSGNTIYF
TRBJ1-1	TRBD1	TRBV25-1	NA	TGTGCCAGTACCCTGACAGGGAGAAGCACTGAAGCTTTCTTT	CASTLTGRSTEAFF
TRBJ1-1	NA	TRBV6-5	few	TGTGCCAGCAGTTACTCAGCTGTAAACACTGAAGCTTTCTTT	CASSYSAVNTEAFF
TRBJ1-5	NA	TRBV27	NA	TGTGCCAGCAGTTACGGTAGCAATCAGCCCCAGCATTTT	CASSYGSNQPQHF
TRBJ1-2	NA	TRBV6-7	NA	TGTGCCAGCAGTTACTCGATATCAGGGGCAGGTGGCTACACCTTC	CASSYSISGAGGYTF
TRBJ2-2	TRBD1	TRBV4-2	NA	TGTGCCAGCAGCCAGGCCCCAGGGGACAGTACCACCGGGGAGCTGTTTTTT	CASSQAPGDSTTGELFF
TRBJ2-2	TRBD1	TRBV9	NA	TGTGCCAGCAGCGTCGGACAGGTCGGGGAGCTGTTTTTT	CASSVGQVGELFF
TRBJ1-3	NA	TRBV18	once	TGTGCCAGCTCACCATCGACGGGGAGCTCTGGAAACACCATATATTTT	CASSPSTGSSGNTIYF
TRBJ1-1	NA	TRBV18	NA	TGTGCCAGCTCACTGACCGGGTTTGGCACTGAAGCTTTCTTT	CASSLTGFGTEAFF
TRBJ1-5	TRBD1	TRBV7-9	NA	TGTTCCAGCGACAGGGTTGATCAGCCCCAGCATTTT	CSSDRVDQPQHF
TRBJ1-2	NA	TRBV6-6	NA	TGTGCCAGCAGTCTAGGGGGTGGCTACACCTTC	CASSLGGGYTF
TRBJ1-1	NA	TRBV7-2	NA	TGTGCCAGCAGACGACGGGTAATGAACACTGAAGCTTTCTTT	CASRRRVMNTEAFF
TRBJ2-3	NA	TRBV11-3	NA	TGTGCCAGCAGTCCTGGCACAGATACGCAGTATTTT	CASSPGTDTQYF
TRBJ1-5	NA	TRBV7-2	NA	TGTGCCAGCAGCTTGGACGGGGTGAGCAATCAGCCCCAGCATTTT	CASSLDGVSNQPQHF
TRBJ1-1	NA	TRBV19	NA	TGTGCCAGTAGTATAGATCTGAGGAACACTGAAGCTTTCTTT	CASSIDLRNTEAFF
TRBJ1-1	TRBD1	TRBV7-9	NA	TGTGCCAGCAGCAGCTGGACAGGGGCGGACACTGAAGCCTTCTTT	CASSSWTGADTEAFF
TRBJ1-1	NA	TRBV7-9	NA	TGTGCCAGCAGCTTCCAGGGGAGCGGCACTGAAGCTTTCTTT	CASSFQGSGTEAFF
TRBJ2-2	TRBD2	TRBV7-6	NA	TGTGCCAGCAGCTTAGATCCTAGCGGGGGGTACACCGGGGAGCTGTTTTTT	CASSLDPSGGYTGELFF
TRBJ2-7	TRBD1	TRBV7-3	NA	TGTGCCAGCAGCTTACTGGGACAGGGTGTGGCGTTGGACGAGCAGTACTTC	CASSLLGQGVALDEQYF
TRBJ2-3	NA	TRBV7-2	NA	TGTGCCAACAGCCCTAAGGGAGGGGGGAGCACAGATACGCAGTATTTT	CANSPKGGGSTDTQYF
TRBJ2-2	TRBD2	TRBV10-3	NA	TGTGCCATCAGCGGGTTACGGGGTAGCGGGGAGAACACCGGGGAGCTGTTTTTT	CAISGLRGSGENTGELFF
TRBJ2-1	NA	TRBV25-1	few	TGTGCCAGCAGTGTCATCGGGAGTCAGCCATGGCAGTTCTTC	CASSVIGSQPWQFF